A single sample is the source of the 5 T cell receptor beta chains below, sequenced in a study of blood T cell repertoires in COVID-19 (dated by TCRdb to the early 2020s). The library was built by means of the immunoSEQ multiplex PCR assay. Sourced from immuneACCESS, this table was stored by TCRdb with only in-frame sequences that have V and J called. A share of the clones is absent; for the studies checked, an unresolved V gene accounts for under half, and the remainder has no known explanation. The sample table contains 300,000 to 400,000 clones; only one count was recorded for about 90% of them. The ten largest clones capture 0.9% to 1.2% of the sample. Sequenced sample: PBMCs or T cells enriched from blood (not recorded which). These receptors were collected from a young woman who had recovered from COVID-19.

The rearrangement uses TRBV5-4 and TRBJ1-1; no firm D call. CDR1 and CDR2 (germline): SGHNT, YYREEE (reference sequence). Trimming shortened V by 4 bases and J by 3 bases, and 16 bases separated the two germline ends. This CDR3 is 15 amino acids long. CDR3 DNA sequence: TGTGCCAGCAGCGACCTGACACGACCTTACACTGAAGCTTTCTTT. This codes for CASSDLTRPYTEAFF.

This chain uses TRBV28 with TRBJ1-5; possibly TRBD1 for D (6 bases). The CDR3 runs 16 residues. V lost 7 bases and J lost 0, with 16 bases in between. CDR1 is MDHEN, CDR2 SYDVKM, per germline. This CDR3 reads CASKEQGRYSNQPQHF. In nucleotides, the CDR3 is TGTGCCAGCAAGGAACAGGGCCGATATAGCAATCAGCCCCAGCATTTT.

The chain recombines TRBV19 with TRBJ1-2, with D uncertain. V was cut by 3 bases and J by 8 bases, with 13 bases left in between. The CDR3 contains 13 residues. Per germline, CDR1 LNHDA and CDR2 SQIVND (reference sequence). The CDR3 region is CASSMGWGGGYTF. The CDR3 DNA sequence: TGTGCCAGTAGTATGGGATGGGGAGGAGGCTACACCTTC. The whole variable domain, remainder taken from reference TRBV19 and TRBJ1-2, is DGGITQSPKYLFRKEGQNVTLSCEQNLNHDAMYWYRQDPGQGLRLIYYSQIVNDFQKGDIAEGYSVSREKKESFPLTVTSAQKNPTAFYLCASSMGWGGGYTFGSGTRLTVV.

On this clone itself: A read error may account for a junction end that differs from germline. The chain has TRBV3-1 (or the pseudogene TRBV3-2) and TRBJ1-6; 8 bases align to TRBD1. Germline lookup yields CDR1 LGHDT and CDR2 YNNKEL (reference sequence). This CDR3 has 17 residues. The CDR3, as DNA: TGTGCCAGCAGGCAAGGGACAGGCGGTGCCTATAATTCACCCCTCCACTTT. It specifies CASRQGTGGAYNSPLHF.

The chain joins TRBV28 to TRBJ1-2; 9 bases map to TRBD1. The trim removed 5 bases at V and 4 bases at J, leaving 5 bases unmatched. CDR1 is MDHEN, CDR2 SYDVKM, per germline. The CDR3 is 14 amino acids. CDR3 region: CASSLQGAGYGYTF. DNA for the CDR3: TGTGCCAGCAGTCTACAGGGGGCTGGCTATGGCTACACCTTC.